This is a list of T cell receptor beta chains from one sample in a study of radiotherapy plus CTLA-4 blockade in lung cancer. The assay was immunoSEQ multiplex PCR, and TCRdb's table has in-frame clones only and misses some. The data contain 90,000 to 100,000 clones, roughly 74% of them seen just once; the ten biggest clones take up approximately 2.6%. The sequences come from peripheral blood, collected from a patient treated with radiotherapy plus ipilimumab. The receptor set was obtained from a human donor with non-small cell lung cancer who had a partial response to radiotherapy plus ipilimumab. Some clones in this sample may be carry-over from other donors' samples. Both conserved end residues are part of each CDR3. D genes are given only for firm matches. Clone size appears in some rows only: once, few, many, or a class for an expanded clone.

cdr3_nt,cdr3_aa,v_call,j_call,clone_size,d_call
TGTGCCAGCAGTGGCAGGGTTTTCAATGAGCAGTTCTTC,CASSGRVFNEQFF,TRBV6-6,TRBJ2-1,once,.
TGTGCCAGCAGCAGTGGACAGGGCAGTTATAGCAATCAGCCCCAGCATTTT,CASSSGQGSYSNQPQHF,TRBV5-5,TRBJ1-5,.,TRBD1
TGTGCCAGCAGCTTAACCGAGGGGACAGGGGAAGGAAGGTACGAGCAGTACTTC,CASSLTEGTGEGRYEQYF,TRBV11-2,TRBJ2-7,few,TRBD1
TGCGCCAGCAGCCCTCGGGCAGGGGACTATGGCTACACCTTC,CASSPRAGDYGYTF,TRBV5-1,TRBJ1-2,many,.
TGTGCCAGCAGCTTAGGGGCAGCTAACTATGGCTACACCTTC,CASSLGAANYGYTF,TRBV11-3,TRBJ1-2,.,.
TGTGCCAGCAGCTTGTCGTTGGGGGGTAATGAAAAACTGTTTTTT,CASSLSLGGNEKLFF,TRBV11-2,TRBJ1-4,.,.
TGTGCCAGCAGCCTAAATTCGGACTATGGCTACACCTTC,CASSLNSDYGYTF,TRBV7-9,TRBJ1-2,few,.
TGCGCCAGCAGCCCACGACAGGGAGGTACAGATACGCAGTATTTT,CASSPRQGGTDTQYF,TRBV5-1,TRBJ2-3,.,.
TGTGCCATCAGTGGCGGAGTGGGGACAGGGGATTCCTACAATGAGCAGTTCTTC,CAISGGVGTGDSYNEQFF,TRBV10-3,TRBJ2-1,.,TRBD1
TGTGCCAGCAGCTGGGAACAGGCCTACGAGCAGTACTTC,CASSWEQAYEQYF,TRBV5-4,TRBJ2-7,.,.
TGTGCCAGTAGTATATCTATGGATTCACCCCTCCACTTT,CASSISMDSPLHF,TRBV19,TRBJ1-6,few,.
TGTGCCAGCAGCCAAGGGGACAGCGTTTATGGCTACACCTTC,CASSQGDSVYGYTF,TRBV14,TRBJ1-2,.,TRBD1
TGCGCCAGCAGCTCGGAGATGAACTATGGCTACACCTTC,CASSSEMNYGYTF,TRBV5-1,TRBJ1-2,.,.
TGTGCCAGCTCCGCGGGGGGCAGCTATGGCTACACCTTC,CASSAGGSYGYTF,TRBV18,TRBJ1-2,.,.
TGTGCCAGCAGTGGATTAGCGGGGGGTCTGCGCGAGCAGTACTTC,CASSGLAGGLREQYF,TRBV2,TRBJ2-7,.,TRBD2
TGTGCCAGCAGAAGACATAACCTACGTGGGGAGCAGTACTTC,CASRRHNLRGEQYF,TRBV2,TRBJ2-5,.,.
TGTGCCAGCAGCTCCCCCAACCTATACGAGCAGTACTTC,CASSSPNLYEQYF,TRBV7-2,TRBJ2-7,.,.
TGCGCCAGCAGTGAGTCCGAGCGGGGAAATGAGCAGTTCTTC,CASSESERGNEQFF,TRBV10-1,TRBJ2-1,.,TRBD2
TGTGCCAGCAGCGTCGGAGCCGGGGGCTCCTACGAGCAGTACTTC,CASSVGAGGSYEQYF,TRBV9,TRBJ2-7,.,.
TGTGCCAGCAGCCACTTTGGAGGGGCCAATGAGCAGTTCTTC,CASSHFGGANEQFF,TRBV7-9,TRBJ2-1,.,.
TGTGCCAGCAGCCAAGCAGGGGGTCAGCCCCAGCATTTT,CASSQAGGQPQHF,TRBV7-2,TRBJ1-5,.,TRBD1
TGTGCCAGCAGTGAGGCTAGCGGGATTCTAAACAATGAGCAGTTCTTC,CASSEASGILNNEQFF,TRBV6-4,TRBJ2-1,once,TRBD2
TGTGCCAGCAGCTTCGGACGTGGCGGGTTAAGCTCCTACGAGCAGTACTTC,CASSFGRGGLSSYEQYF,TRBV7-9,TRBJ2-7,.,.
TGTGCCAGCAGAAGGACAGGGGGAAACTCACCCCTCCACTTT,CASRRTGGNSPLHF,TRBV11-3,TRBJ1-6,.,TRBD1
TGCGCCAGCAGTCCCGGGGGGGACACCGGGGAGCTGTTTTTT,CASSPGGDTGELFF,TRBV23-1,TRBJ2-2,.,TRBD2
TGTGCCAGCAGTTTATCGAGGCCGGGACAGGGGTACGAGCAGTACTTC,CASSLSRPGQGYEQYF,TRBV27,TRBJ2-7,.,TRBD1
TGCAGCGTTGCTCCCCAGACAGCTCGGGAGGGCTACACCTTC,CSVAPQTAREGYTF,TRBV29-1,TRBJ1-2,.,.
TGTGCCAGCAGTGTCAGACTAGCATTCTACGAGCAGTACTTC,CASSVRLAFYEQYF,TRBV2,TRBJ2-7,once,TRBD2
TGTGCCAGCAGTGACAGGAGTCATAGCAATCAGCCCCAGCATTTT,CASSDRSHSNQPQHF,TRBV6-4,TRBJ1-5,.,.
TGTGCCAGCAGCCAGGGGGTCGGACACACTGAAGCTTTCTTT,CASSQGVGHTEAFF,TRBV6-5,TRBJ1-1,.,TRBD1
TGTGCCAGCAGCAAACAGGGTACCTACGAGCAGTACTTC,CASSKQGTYEQYF,TRBV7-2,TRBJ2-7,.,.
TGTGCCAGCAGTGAAAGGGGCTCTAGCACAGATACGCAGTATTTT,CASSERGSSTDTQYF,TRBV25-1,TRBJ2-3,.,.
TGCGCCAGCAGTGAGAATCCCGGGAACACTGAAGCTTTCTTT,CASSENPGNTEAFF,TRBV10-1,TRBJ1-1,.,.
TGTGCCAGCGACACCCCCCACAGGGTCTACGAGCAGTACTTC,CASDTPHRVYEQYF,TRBV5-8,TRBJ2-7,.,.
TGTGCCAGCAGTGAAGTCATCCCCGTCTTAGCGGGAAGAACCTACGAGCAGTACTTC,CASSEVIPVLAGRTYEQYF,TRBV6-1,TRBJ2-7,.,TRBD2
TGTGCCAGCAGCTTAGCGTTGGGCGGGACCTACAATGAGCAGTTCTTC,CASSLALGGTYNEQFF,TRBV7-9,TRBJ2-1,.,.
TGCGCCAGCAGCTCAGCAAGCGGGAGGGCCTCTGAGCAGTTCTTC,CASSSASGRASEQFF,TRBV5-1,TRBJ2-1,.,TRBD2
TGTGCCAGCAGTGCCCGACCTAGTTCAACCTACAATGAGCAGTTCTTC,CASSARPSSTYNEQFF,TRBV6-1,TRBJ2-1,.,.
TGCAGCGGCGGCGGACAGCGTGGGGTTACTGAAGCTTTCTTT,CSGGGQRGVTEAFF,TRBV29-1,TRBJ1-1,.,.
TGTGCCAGCACAAGACAGGGGGCGCAATTCGATGAGCAGTTCTTC,CASTRQGAQFDEQFF,TRBV7-8,TRBJ2-1,.,TRBD1
TGTGCCAGTAGTACCTGGGGGCCAGGGGTCCTCCAAGAGACCCAGTACTTC,CASSTWGPGVLQETQYF,TRBV19,TRBJ2-5,.,.
TGTGCCAGCAGCACCCCAGGTGGGAGCGGGAATGAGCAGTTCTTC,CASSTPGGSGNEQFF,TRBV28,TRBJ2-1,.,.